Given below is one T cell receptor (beta chain) in context. A clone one base away is much larger, so this may be a read error. The study defined stable Graves' hyperthyroidism as no ophthalmopathy progression within 18 months. The study based diagnoses on clinical symptoms, serum thyroxine and TRAb, thyroid ultrasound and orbital computed tomography. The data were taken from a study of T cells in Graves' hyperthyroidism and ophthalmopathy. From RNA transcripts, TCR beta CDR3 regions were amplified. The HTBI set primed first-round TCR CDR3 RT-PCR. TCRdb re-called the multiplex PCR reads with MiXCR, one entry per CDR3 protein. Of approximately 590,000 distinct CDR3 sequences detected, 46% appear once; the ten largest clones hold about 8.2%. CDR3 length: 14 residues. Germline-derived CDR1 and CDR2 are SNHLY and FYNNEI.

The sequenced sample consisted of peripheral blood or thyroid tissue (not recorded which). This clonotype originated in a woman aged 18-30 years with Graves' hyperthyroidism. This chain uses TRBV2 with TRBJ2-5, with 10 bases matching TRBD2. The CDR3 is CAGRKAGGLETQYF. Here the CDR3 DNA reads TGTGCCGGCAGAAAAGCGGGAGGGCTGGAGACCCAGTACTTC.